This T cell receptor (beta chain) was retrieved from a study of shared clonotypes between healthy human individuals. Study findings and constraints: In several donors, roughly 5.2% of naive CD4 clonotypes appeared in common. Relative to clonotypes present in all four donors, those not shared had lower generation probabilities. At large depth, rarefaction still showed sorted-subset sequencing to be incomplete.

For sorted subsets, 200 ng DNA per replicate equaled about 31,000 T cell genomes. Libraries were prepared by immunoSEQ multiplex PCR; TCRdb keeps only in-frame clonotypes and omits some of them. The table lists around 2.3 million clones, approximately 95% of them singletons. This clone occurred once. Its antigen is unknown. Germline lookup yields CDR1 MGHRA and CDR2 YSYEKL. Deletions cut 4 bases from V and 2 bases from J, with 18 bases between. The CDR3 has 17 amino acids. V and J are TRBV4-1 and TRBJ2-4, with D perhaps matching TRBD1 (7 bases). Material for sequencing was naive CD4+ T cells sorted from blood. Specified subset: CD45RA+ positively selected. The receptor was derived from a man between 18 and 35 years old in good health. Here the CDR3 reads CASSLRGGGGPKNIQYF. CDR3 nucleotide sequence: TGCGCCAGCAGCCTAAGAGGTGGAGGGGGCCCCAAAAACATTCAGTACTTC.